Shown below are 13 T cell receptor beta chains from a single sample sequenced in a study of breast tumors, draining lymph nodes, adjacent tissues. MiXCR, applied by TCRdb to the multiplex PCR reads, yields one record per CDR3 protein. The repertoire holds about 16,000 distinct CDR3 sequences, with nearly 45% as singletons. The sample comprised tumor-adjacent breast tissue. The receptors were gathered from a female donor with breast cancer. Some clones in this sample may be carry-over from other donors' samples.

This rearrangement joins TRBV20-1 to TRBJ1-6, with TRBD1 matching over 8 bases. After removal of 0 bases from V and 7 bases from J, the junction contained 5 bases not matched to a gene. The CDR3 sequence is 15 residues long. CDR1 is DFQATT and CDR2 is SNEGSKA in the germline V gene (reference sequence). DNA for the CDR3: TGCAGTGCTAGAGAATCCAGGGGGCGGAATTCACCCCTCCACTTT. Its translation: CSARESRGRNSPLHF.

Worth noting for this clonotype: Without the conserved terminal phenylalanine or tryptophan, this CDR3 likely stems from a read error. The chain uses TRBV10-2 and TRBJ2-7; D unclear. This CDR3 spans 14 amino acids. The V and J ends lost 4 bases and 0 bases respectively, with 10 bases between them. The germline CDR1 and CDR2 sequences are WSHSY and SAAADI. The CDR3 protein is CASSAGRTSYEQYL. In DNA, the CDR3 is TGCGCCAGCAGTGCGGGCAGAACCTCCTACGAGCAGTACCTC.

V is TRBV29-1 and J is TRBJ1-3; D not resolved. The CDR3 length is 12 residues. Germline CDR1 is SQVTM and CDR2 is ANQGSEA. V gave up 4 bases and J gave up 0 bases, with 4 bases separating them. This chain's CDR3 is CSVAFSGNTIYF. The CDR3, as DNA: TGCAGCGTTGCATTCTCTGGAAACACCATATATTTT.

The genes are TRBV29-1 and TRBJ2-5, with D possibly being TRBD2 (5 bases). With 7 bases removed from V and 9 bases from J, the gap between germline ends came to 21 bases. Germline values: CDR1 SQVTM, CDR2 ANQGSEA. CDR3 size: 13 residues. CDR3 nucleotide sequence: TGCAGCGCTGCCCCAGGAGGAGCGGAGGCCCAGTACTTC. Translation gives CSAAPGGAEAQYF.

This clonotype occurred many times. The CDR3: CASSFPQGNHGYTF. The CDR3 DNA reads as TGTGCCAGCAGCTTTCCACAGGGAAACCATGGCTACACCTTC. This chain uses TRBV5-6 with TRBJ1-2; TRBD1 is a possible D gene (6 bases). The CDR3 spans 14 residues. The germline V gene has CDR1 SGHDT and CDR2 YYEEEE. V dropped 2 bases and J dropped 6 bases, with 14 bases sitting between them.

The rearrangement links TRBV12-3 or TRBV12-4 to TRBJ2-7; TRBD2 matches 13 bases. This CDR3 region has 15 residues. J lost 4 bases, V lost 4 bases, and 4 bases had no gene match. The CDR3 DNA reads TGTGCCAGCAGTTCGCGGACTAGCGGGAGTTACGAGCAGTACTTC. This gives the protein CASSSRTSGSYEQYF.

This CDR3 is CASSFGTGLSYEQYF. In DNA form, the CDR3 reads TGTGCCAGCAGCTTCGGGACAGGGCTCTCCTACGAGCAGTACTTC. The chain employs TRBV5-5 and TRBJ2-7, with 9 bases identical to TRBD1. There are 15 residues in the CDR3. Losses at the gene ends were 2 bases for V and 0 bases for J; bases not matched to a gene: 3. CDR1 and CDR2 (germline): SGHKS, YYEKEE (reference sequence). Using reference TRBV5-5 and TRBJ2-7 for the parts outside the CDR3, the full variable domain is DAGVTQSPTHLIKTRGQQVTLRCSPISGHKSVSWYQQVLGQGPQFIFQYYEKEERGRGNFPDRFSARQFPNYSSELNVNALLLGDSALYLCASSFGTGLSYEQYFGPGTRLTVT.

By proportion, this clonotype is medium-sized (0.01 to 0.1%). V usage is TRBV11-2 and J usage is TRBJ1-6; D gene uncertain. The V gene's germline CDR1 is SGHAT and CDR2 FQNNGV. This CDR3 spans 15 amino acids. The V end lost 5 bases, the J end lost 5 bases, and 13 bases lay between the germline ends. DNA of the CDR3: TGTGCCAGCAGCATCGGACCGAAGCATAATTCACCCCTCCACTTT. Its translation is CASSIGPKHNSPLHF.

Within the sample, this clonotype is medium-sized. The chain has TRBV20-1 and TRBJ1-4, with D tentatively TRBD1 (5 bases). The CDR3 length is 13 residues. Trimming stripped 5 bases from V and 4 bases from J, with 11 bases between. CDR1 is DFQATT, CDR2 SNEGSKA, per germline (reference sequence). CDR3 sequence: CSARGLHNEKLFF. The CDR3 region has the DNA TGCAGTGCTCGGGGGTTACATAATGAAAAACTGTTTTTT.

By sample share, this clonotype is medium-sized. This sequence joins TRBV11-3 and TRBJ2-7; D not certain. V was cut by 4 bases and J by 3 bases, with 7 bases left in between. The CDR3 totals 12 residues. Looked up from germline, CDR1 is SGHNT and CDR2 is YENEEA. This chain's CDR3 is CASSSTNYEQYF. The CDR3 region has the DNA TGTGCCAGCAGCTCGACGAACTACGAGCAGTACTTC.

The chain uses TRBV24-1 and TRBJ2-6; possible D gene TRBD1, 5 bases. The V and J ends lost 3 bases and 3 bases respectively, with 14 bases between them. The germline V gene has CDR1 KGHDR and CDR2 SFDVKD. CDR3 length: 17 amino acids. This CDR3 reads CATSDPSQGSGANVLTF. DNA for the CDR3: TGTGCCACCAGTGATCCGTCGCAGGGCAGTGGGGCCAACGTCCTGACTTTC.

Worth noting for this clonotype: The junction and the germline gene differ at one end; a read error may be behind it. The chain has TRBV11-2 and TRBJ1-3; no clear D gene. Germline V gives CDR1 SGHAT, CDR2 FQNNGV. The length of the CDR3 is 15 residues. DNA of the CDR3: TGTGCCAGCAGCCAAACTCCCTCCCCTGGAAACCCCATATACTTT. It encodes CASSQTPSPGNPIYF.

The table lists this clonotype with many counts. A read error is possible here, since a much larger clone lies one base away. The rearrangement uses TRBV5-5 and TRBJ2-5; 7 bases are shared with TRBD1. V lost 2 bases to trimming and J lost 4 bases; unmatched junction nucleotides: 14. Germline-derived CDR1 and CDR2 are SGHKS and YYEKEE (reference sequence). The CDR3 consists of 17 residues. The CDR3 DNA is TGTGCCAGCAGCTTTCTTCAAGCTAGGGGGCCAGGAGAGACCCAGTACTTC. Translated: CASSFLQARGPGETQYF.